The TCR beta chain under discussion was sequenced for a study of blood T cell repertoires in COVID-19. Study information: Acute and convalescent COVID-19 specimens originated in the United States, Italy and Spain.

Measured with immunoSEQ multiplex PCR; TCRdb has only the in-frame clones, and not every one. Among about 140,000 clones, almost 80% were seen once, and the ten largest hold over 6.5%. Looked up from germline, CDR1 is SGHRS and CDR2 is YFSETQ. The CDR3 length is 16 residues. The J segment lost 6 bases and the V segment lost 3 bases, leaving 12 bases of the junction unmatched. This clonotype was sampled from a middle-aged man with active or convalescent COVID-19. The sequenced sample was peripheral blood. The chain has TRBV5-1 and TRBJ2-7; 10 bases align to TRBD2. CDR3 sequence: CASSSRTSGYLSEQYF. The CDR3 region has the DNA TGCGCCAGCAGCTCTCGGACTAGCGGTTACCTGAGCGAGCAGTACTTC.